This T cell receptor (beta chain) stems from a study of blood T cells in healthy people across ages. Study findings and constraints: Diversity figures based on one million T cells were deemed too low.

With a J-beta primer mix and a sample-barcoded 5' primer, a second PCR ran 7 to 11 cycles. TCRdb used MiXCR to reprocess the 5' RACE reads, holding one entry per CDR3 protein. The table lists about 840,000 distinct CDR3 sequences, approximately 32% of them singletons. This CDR3 comprises 12 residues. Germline V gene data show CDR1 as SQVTM and CDR2 as ANQGSEA. As regards this clonotype: Antigen unknown. This clone may be a read error of a much larger clone one base away.

The data also belong to a second study, concerning T cells of mothers and their children. As reported in that work: Related mother-child pairs shared slightly more overlap than unrelated pairs, but the difference was non-significant.

The chain carries TRBV29-1 and TRBJ2-7; D is perhaps TRBD1 or TRBD2 (5 bases each). The origin of this receptor is a woman aged 35 to 49 in good health. Sequences were obtained from blood. The CDR3 nucleotides are TGCGGCGTTCCGGGACCGCGATACGAGCAGTACTTC. Translation: CGVPGPRYEQYF.